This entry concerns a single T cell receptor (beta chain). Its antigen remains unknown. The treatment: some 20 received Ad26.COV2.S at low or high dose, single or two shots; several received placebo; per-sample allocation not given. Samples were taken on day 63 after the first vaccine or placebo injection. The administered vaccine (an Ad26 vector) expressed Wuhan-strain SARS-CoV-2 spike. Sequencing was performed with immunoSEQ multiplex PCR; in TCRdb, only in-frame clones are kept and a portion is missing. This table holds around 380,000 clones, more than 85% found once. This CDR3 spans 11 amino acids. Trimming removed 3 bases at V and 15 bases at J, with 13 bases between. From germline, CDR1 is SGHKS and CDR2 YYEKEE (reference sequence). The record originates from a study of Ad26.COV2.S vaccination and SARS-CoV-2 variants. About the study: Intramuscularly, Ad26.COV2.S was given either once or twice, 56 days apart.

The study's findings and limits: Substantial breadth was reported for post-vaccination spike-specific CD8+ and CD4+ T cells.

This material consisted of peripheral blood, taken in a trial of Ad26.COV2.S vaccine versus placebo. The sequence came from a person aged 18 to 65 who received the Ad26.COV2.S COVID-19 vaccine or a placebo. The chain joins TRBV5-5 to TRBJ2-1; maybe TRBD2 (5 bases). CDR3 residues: CASSYGRGAFF. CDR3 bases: TGTGCCAGCAGCTACGGACGGGGAGCGTTCTTC.